This T cell receptor beta chain is drawn from a study of T-cell memory formation after mild COVID-19. This clonotype was detected a few times. Using its own MiXCR run on the 5' RACE reads, TCRdb lists one record per CDR3 protein. The table has almost 350,000 distinct CDR3 sequences, 20% to 25% seen once; the top ten hold around 20%. The CDR3 covers 15 residues. CDR1 and CDR2 (germline): MNHEY, SVGAGI. The V and J ends lost 5 bases and 0 bases respectively, with 11 bases between them. The chain uses TRBV6-5 and TRBJ1-3, with unresolved D. Sequenced material: PBMCs or a T cell subset sorted from them (not recorded which). This sequence was found in a man aged 18-30 years who had mild COVID-19 (a few samples of this study predate the infection). Cell type and time point are not known. The CDR3 DNA is TGTGCCAGCAGTAACGGCCCTCACTCTGGAAACACCATATATTTT. Translating it yields CASSNGPHSGNTIYF.